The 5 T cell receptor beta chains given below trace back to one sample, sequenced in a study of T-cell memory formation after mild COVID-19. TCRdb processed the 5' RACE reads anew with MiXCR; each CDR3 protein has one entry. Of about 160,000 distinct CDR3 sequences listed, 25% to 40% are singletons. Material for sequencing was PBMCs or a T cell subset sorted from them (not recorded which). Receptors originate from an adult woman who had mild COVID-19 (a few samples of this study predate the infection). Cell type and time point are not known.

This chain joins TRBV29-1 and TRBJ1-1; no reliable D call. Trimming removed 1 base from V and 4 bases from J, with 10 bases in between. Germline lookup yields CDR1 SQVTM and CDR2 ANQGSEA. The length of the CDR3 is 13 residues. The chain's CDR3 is CSVEGGMSTEAFF. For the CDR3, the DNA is TGCAGCGTTGAAGGAGGGATGAGCACTGAAGCTTTCTTT.

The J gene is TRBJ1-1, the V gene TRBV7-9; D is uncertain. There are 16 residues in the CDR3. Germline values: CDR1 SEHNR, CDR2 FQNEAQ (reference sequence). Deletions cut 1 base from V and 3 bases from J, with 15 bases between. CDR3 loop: CASSLVGNNRDTEAFF. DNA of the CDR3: TGTGCCAGCAGCTTAGTAGGTAACAACCGGGACACTGAAGCTTTCTTT.

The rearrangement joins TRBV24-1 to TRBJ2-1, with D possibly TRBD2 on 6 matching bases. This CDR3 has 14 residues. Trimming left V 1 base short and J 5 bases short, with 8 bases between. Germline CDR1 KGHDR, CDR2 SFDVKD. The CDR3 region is CATSDFGGNNEQFF. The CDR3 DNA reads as TGTGCCACCAGTGATTTTGGAGGGAACAATGAGCAGTTCTTC.

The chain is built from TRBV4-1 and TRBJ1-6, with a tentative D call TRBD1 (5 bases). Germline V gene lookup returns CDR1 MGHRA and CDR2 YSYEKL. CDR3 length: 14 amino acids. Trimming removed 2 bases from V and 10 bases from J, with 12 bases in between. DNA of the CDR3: TGCGCCAGCAGCCAACGGAGAGAGGGGTCACCCCTCCACTTT. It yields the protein CASSQRREGSPLHF.

The CDR3 loop is CASSSIPGQEETQYF. DNA of the CDR3: TGTGCCAGCAGCTCGATCCCGGGGCAGGAAGAGACCCAGTACTTC. The rearrangement joins TRBV5-5 to TRBJ2-5; D possibly matches TRBD1 or TRBD2 (5 bases each). In germline, CDR1 is SGHKS, CDR2 YYEKEE (reference sequence). The CDR3 has 15 residues. Trimming pared 3 bases from V and 3 bases from J, leaving 15 bases between.